The source of this T cell receptor beta chain is a study of OX40 agonist ivuxolimab in advanced cancers. The CDR3 contains 14 residues. CDR1 is MNHEY and CDR2 is SMNVEV in the germline V gene (reference sequence). Trimming removed 5 bases from V and 4 bases from J; junction bases left unmatched: 4. Repertoires were generated with immunoSEQ multiplex PCR, while TCRdb's copy carries only in-frame clones and drops some. Of 52,000 or so clones in the sample, approximately 94% were seen once. The source of this sequence is an adult with an advanced solid tumor such as melanoma, head and neck, liver or kidney cancer. The sequencing used CD4+ or CD8+ T cells sorted from blood, collected in a trial of the OX40 agonist ivuxolimab. The chain joins TRBV27 to TRBJ2-5, with 10 bases fitting TRBD2. CDR3 in amino acids: CASSAVAGGETQYF. The CDR3 DNA reads TGTGCCAGCAGTGCGGTAGCGGGAGGAGAGACCCAGTACTTC.